What follows describes a single T cell receptor beta chain. Its target is not known. The entry originates in a study of cytomegalovirus exposure and HLA in healthy donors. This PCR relied on a set of 60 Vbeta primers and 13 Jbeta primers. The method was immunoSEQ multiplex PCR; TCRdb's version includes in-frame clones alone and lacks a portion of them. The sample records under 150,000 clones, approximately 83% being singletons. The study's findings and limits: Roughly even sequencing depth across donors was the assumption behind the presence/absence analyses. TCR association rates varied by HLA locus in a later analysis, with DRB1 highest and HLA-C lowest. When a later analysis compared HLA-associated TCR beta chains with equally common others, the HLA-associated chains turned out to be more clonally expanded and to have lower generation probabilities. In vitro confirmation showed three CMV-associated chains to be CMV antigen specific.

The sample comprised PBMCs. This clonotype was sampled from a man aged 35 to 55 in good health and CMV-seropositive.

The CDR3 DNA reads as TGTGCCAGCGCCGGGACAGGAGGTAATCAGCCCCAGCATTTT. It codes for CASAGTGGNQPQHF. The chain joins TRBV27 to TRBJ1-5; 8 positions agree with TRBD1. The germline CDR1 and CDR2 sequences are MNHEY and SMNVEV (reference sequence). This CDR3 spans 14 amino acids. V lost 8 bases to trimming and J lost 4 bases; unmatched junction nucleotides: 7.